These T cell receptor beta chains were read from a single sample in a study of blood T cell repertoires in COVID-19. Generated by immunoSEQ multiplex PCR, the TCRdb table keeps only in-frame clones and is missing some. Among roughly 150,000 clones, approximately 80% were seen once, and the ten largest hold 7.2%. Material for sequencing was peripheral blood. Receptors were obtained from a woman aged 45-59 years in a cohort sampled during active or convalescent COVID-19. Both conserved end residues are part of each CDR3. A D gene is named only where the DNA matches it firmly. Size is omitted from some rows. Given values are once, few, many or a class for expanded clones.

V gene	clone size	J gene	D gene	CDR3 protein	CDR3 DNA
TRBV2	NA	TRBJ1-5	NA	CASRPLAPDQPQHF	TGTGCCAGCAGGCCCCTTGCCCCGGATCAGCCCCAGCATTTT
TRBV6-2/TRBV6-3	few	TRBJ1-5	NA	CASSYRQGGNQPQHF	TGTGCCAGCAGTTACCGGCAGGGTGGCAATCAGCCCCAGCATTTT
TRBV5-6	NA	TRBJ1-1	NA	CASSLGQPNTEAFF	TGTGCCAGCAGCCTAGGACAGCCGAACACTGAAGCTTTCTTT
TRBV7-9	NA	TRBJ2-5	NA	CASSLEAGRETQYF	TGTGCCAGCAGCTTGGAAGCTGGGAGGGAGACCCAGTACTTC
TRBV19	NA	TRBJ1-5	NA	CASSLTANQPQHF	TGTGCCAGTAGTTTGACAGCGAATCAGCCCCAGCATTTT
TRBV18	NA	TRBJ2-5	TRBD1	CASSPLQAGGEETQYF	TGTGCCAGCTCACCGCTGCAAGCAGGGGGAGAAGAGACCCAGTACTTC
TRBV24-1	NA	TRBJ2-1	TRBD1	CATSEFRDRGYNEQFF	TGTGCCACCAGTGAATTCCGGGACAGGGGTTACAATGAGCAGTTCTTC
TRBV18	once	TRBJ1-3	TRBD1	CASSTGQGEWSTIYF	TGTGCCAGCTCAACAGGACAGGGGGAATGGAGCACCATATATTTT
TRBV10-2	once	TRBJ2-1	TRBD1	CASKTGQAANEQFF	TGCGCCAGCAAGACGGGACAGGCTGCCAATGAGCAGTTCTTC
TRBV19	once	TRBJ1-3	TRBD1	CASARDSSLYSGNTIYF	TGTGCCAGTGCCCGGGACAGCTCACTCTACTCTGGAAACACCATATATTTT
TRBV30	NA	TRBJ2-1	NA	CAWSGGTSSYNEQFF	TGTGCCTGGAGCGGGGGGACAAGCTCCTACAATGAGCAGTTCTTC
TRBV5-6	NA	TRBJ2-5	TRBD2	CASAKRGEETQYF	TGTGCCAGCGCCAAGCGGGGGGAAGAGACCCAGTACTTC
TRBV19	NA	TRBJ1-4	TRBD1	CASTGQGAEKLFF	TGTGCCAGTACGGGACAGGGAGCGGAAAAACTGTTTTTT
TRBV7-9	NA	TRBJ2-6	NA	CASREQSSGANVLTF	TGTGCCAGCAGGGAACAGTCTTCCGGGGCCAACGTCCTGACTTTC
TRBV4-1	NA	TRBJ2-1	TRBD2	CASSQDGGAYNEQFF	TGCGCCAGCAGCCAAGATGGGGGGGCCTACAATGAGCAGTTCTTC
TRBV11-2	NA	TRBJ1-1	TRBD1	CASIAGQGGTEAFF	TGTGCCAGCATCGCCGGACAGGGTGGGACTGAAGCTTTCTTT
TRBV13	NA	TRBJ2-7	TRBD1	CASRRTGESSYEQYF	TGTGCCAGCAGGCGAACAGGGGAAAGCTCCTACGAGCAGTACTTC
TRBV7-2	NA	TRBJ2-1	TRBD2	CASSVGVAGTYNEQFF	TGTGCCAGCAGCGTGGGAGTAGCGGGTACCTACAATGAGCAGTTCTTC
TRBV9	NA	TRBJ2-1	NA	CASSVATGLTYNEQFF	TGTGCCAGCAGCGTAGCTACGGGACTGACCTACAATGAGCAGTTCTTC
TRBV12-5	NA	TRBJ1-1	NA	CASAREDTEAFF	TGTGCTAGTGCCAGGGAGGACACTGAAGCTTTCTTT
TRBV10-3	NA	TRBJ1-2	TRBD1	CAISDGQGLNYGYTF	TGTGCCATCAGTGATGGACAGGGCCTAAACTATGGCTACACCTTC
TRBV5-1	NA	TRBJ1-1	NA	CASSFSGFNTEAFF	TGCGCCAGCAGCTTTTCAGGTTTTAACACTGAAGCTTTCTTT
TRBV27	NA	TRBJ2-1	NA	CASSSRAATLNEQFF	TGTGCCAGCAGCTCCCGAGCGGCCACACTGAATGAGCAGTTCTTC
TRBV27	many	TRBJ2-2	TRBD2	CASSQTSGGGELFF	TGTGCCAGCAGTCAGACTAGCGGGGGCGGGGAGCTGTTTTTT
TRBV5-1	NA	TRBJ2-7	TRBD2	CASSPPPGTKTSYEQYF	TGCGCCAGCAGCCCACCCCCAGGGACTAAAACCTCCTACGAGCAGTACTTC
TRBV10-2	NA	TRBJ1-2	NA	CASSEPQVNYGYTF	TGCGCCAGCAGTGAGCCACAGGTTAACTATGGCTACACCTTC
TRBV10-1	NA	TRBJ2-5	NA	CASSDSGVLQETQYF	TGCGCCAGCAGTGATTCCGGGGTTCTCCAAGAGACCCAGTACTTC
TRBV6-4	NA	TRBJ1-1	TRBD1	CASSDSTGQGCTEAFF	TGTGCCAGCAGTGACTCGACGGGACAGGGATGTACTGAAGCTTTCTTT
TRBV5-1	NA	TRBJ2-7	TRBD1	CASSGPGTGVYEQYF	TGCGCCAGCAGCGGTCCCGGGACAGGGGTGTACGAGCAGTACTTC
TRBV6-5	once	TRBJ2-5	NA	CASTMGPETQYF	TGTGCCAGCACTATGGGCCCCGAGACCCAGTACTTC
TRBV30	NA	TRBJ1-2	NA	CAWSRDIGHYGYTF	TGTGCCTGGAGCCGGGACATTGGACACTATGGCTACACCTTC
TRBV5-1	once	TRBJ1-6	TRBD1	CASSKTGAANSPLHF	TGCGCCAGCAGCAAGACAGGGGCCGCGAATTCACCCCTCCACTTT
TRBV10-2	NA	TRBJ2-2	NA	CASTRGSRTGELFF	TGCGCCAGCACACGGGGGAGTCGGACCGGGGAGCTGTTTTTT
TRBV30	few	TRBJ2-1	NA	CAWSVLSGEQFF	TGTGCCTGGAGTGTACTCTCTGGTGAGCAGTTCTTC
TRBV18	NA	TRBJ1-3	NA	CASSKTDSYSGNTIYF	TGTGCCAGCTCAAAAACCGACAGCTACTCTGGAAACACCATATATTTT
TRBV2	NA	TRBJ1-1	NA	CASSERETRWNTEAFF	TGTGCCAGCAGTGAAAGGGAGACAAGATGGAACACTGAAGCTTTCTTT
TRBV6-6	NA	TRBJ1-1	TRBD1	CASSPGQGWTEAFF	TGTGCCAGCAGTCCCGGACAGGGGTGGACTGAAGCTTTCTTT
TRBV11-2	NA	TRBJ1-4	NA	CASSRDTTNEKLFF	TGTGCCAGCAGCCGGGATACAACTAATGAAAAACTGTTTTTT
TRBV6-6	NA	TRBJ1-1	NA	CASSSTGQHTEAFF	TGTGCCAGCAGTTCAACTGGGCAGCACACTGAAGCTTTCTTT